The clone carrying this TCR beta chain was observed a handful of times. Its antigen is still unknown. The data were obtained in a study of blood T cells in healthy people across ages. Overall study findings and caveats: Strongly correlated with naive T cell percentage was TCR beta diversity. PBMCs that were unsorted prevented a conclusive naive versus antigen-experienced comparison.

The use of a sample-barcoded 5' primer and a J-beta primer mix characterized a second PCR of about 7 to 12 cycles. The template-switch adaptor was a 5' adaptor with 12 random nucleotides. It tagged each cDNA molecule. Via MiXCR, TCRdb re-called the 5' RACE reads, giving one row per CDR3 protein. Of roughly 860,000 distinct CDR3 sequences listed, 62% were seen once; the top ten hold 25% to 30%. Germline V lookup: CDR1 MNHNY, CDR2 SVGAGI (reference sequence). Trimming shortened V by 5 bases and J by 7 bases, and 21 bases separated the two germline ends. CDR3 length: 15 amino acids. The clonotype originates from a man aged 25 to 45 in good health. The sequenced sample was blood. This rearrangement joins TRBV6-6 to TRBJ2-7; D may be TRBD1 (6 bases). The CDR3 region has the DNA TGTGCCAGCAGTAAGACAGGCCGCACGTCGTGGGAGCAGTACTTC. Protein product: CASSKTGRTSWEQYF.